This T cell receptor beta chain appears in the sequencing data of a study of early T cells in non-severe SARS-CoV-2 infection. Germline CDR1 reads SGDLS; CDR2 reads YYNGEE. Deletions cut 1 base from V and 5 bases from J, with 9 bases between. The CDR3 contains 13 residues. TCRdb used MiXCR to reprocess the 5' RACE reads, holding one entry per CDR3 protein. The top ten hold 20% to 25% of the sample, which has 35,000 to 55,000 distinct CDR3 sequences, around 10% seen once. Sample: whole blood. The TCR was taken from an adult who was a healthcare worker with PCR-confirmed SARS-CoV-2 infection or an uninfected control (not recorded which). V usage is TRBV9 and J usage is TRBJ1-1; D is unresolved. This CDR3 reads CASSVTLGTEAFF. The CDR3 bases are TGTGCCAGCAGCGTAACTCTGGGGACTGAAGCTTTCTTT.